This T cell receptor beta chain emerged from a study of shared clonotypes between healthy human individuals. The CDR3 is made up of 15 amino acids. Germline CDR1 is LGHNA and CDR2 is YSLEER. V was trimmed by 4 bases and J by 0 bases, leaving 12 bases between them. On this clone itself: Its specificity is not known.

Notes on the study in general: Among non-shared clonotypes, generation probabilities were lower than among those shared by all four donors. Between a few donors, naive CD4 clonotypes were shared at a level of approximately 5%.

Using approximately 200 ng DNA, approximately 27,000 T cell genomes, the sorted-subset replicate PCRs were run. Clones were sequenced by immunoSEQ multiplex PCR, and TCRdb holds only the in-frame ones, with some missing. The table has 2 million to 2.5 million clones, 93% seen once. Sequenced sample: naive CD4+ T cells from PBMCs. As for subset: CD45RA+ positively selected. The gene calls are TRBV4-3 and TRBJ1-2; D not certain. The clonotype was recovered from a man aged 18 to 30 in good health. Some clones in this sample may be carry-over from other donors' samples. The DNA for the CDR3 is TGCGCCAGCAGCCTCGGCGGGGTCCCTAACTATGGCTACACCTTC. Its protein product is CASSLGGVPNYGYTF.